This TCR beta chain stems from a study of identical twins. Overall study findings and caveats: Without tracking the same donors, conclusions rested on cross-sectional statistical analysis. Alpha sequences that were out-of-frame and twin-shared showed an excess of low generation probability.

In germline, CDR1 is SGHDN, CDR2 FVKESK. The V end lost 3 bases, the J end lost 0 bases, and 6 bases lay between the germline ends. There are 14 residues in the CDR3. In this sample, this clonotype turned up many times. As yet, its antigen is unknown. TCRdb reanalysed the 5' RACE reads using MiXCR and keeps one entry per CDR3 protein. The table has fewer than 800,000 distinct CDR3 sequences, just over 7% seen once. These sequences were also reported in another study, on yellow fever vaccine responses in identical twins. From that paper: The authors reported partly convergent, partly personalized vaccine responses in identical twins.

The gene calls are TRBV14 and TRBJ2-1; D gene unclear. Sequences were obtained from PBMCs. This TCR was sampled from a young woman in good health. CDR3 residues: CASSHMVSYNEQFF. CDR3 bases: TGTGCCAGCAGCCATATGGTCTCCTACAATGAGCAGTTCTTC.